A selection of T cell receptor beta chains follows, all from one sample in a study of blood T cell repertoires in COVID-19. Only in-frame clones appear in the TCRdb table, and some are missing; sequencing was by immunoSEQ multiplex PCR. The repertoire holds some 82,000 clones, 90% to 95% seen once, with under 2% in the top ten. The sequenced sample consisted of peripheral blood. Receptors originate from a woman between 45 and 65 years old in a cohort sampled during active COVID-19. Each CDR3 is given with its conserved first and last residue. D genes are given only for firm matches. A clone size is listed for some rows: how often the clone was seen (once, few, many), or a class if it is expanded.

V gene: TRBV11-3; J gene: TRBJ2-7; D gene: TRBD2; clone size: -; CDR3 DNA: TGTGCCAGCAGCTTCGGGGGGGATTCCTACGAGCAGTACTTC; CDR3 protein: CASSFGGDSYEQYF
V gene: TRBV5-4; J gene: TRBJ1-4; D gene: TRBD1; clone size: -; CDR3 DNA: TGTGCCAGCAGCACTGGGACAGGGAGGTCGGTTGAAAAACTGTTTTTT; CDR3 protein: CASSTGTGRSVEKLFF
V gene: TRBV3-1/TRBV3-2; J gene: TRBJ2-7; D gene: -; clone size: -; CDR3 DNA: TGTGCCAGCAGCCAGGGGCCTTACGAGCAGTACTTC; CDR3 protein: CASSQGPYEQYF
V gene: TRBV7-8; J gene: TRBJ2-4; D gene: TRBD1; clone size: once; CDR3 DNA: TGTGCCAGCAGCTTAGCGGTGCAGGGGGCGGGCATTCAGTACTTC; CDR3 protein: CASSLAVQGAGIQYF
V gene: TRBV19; J gene: TRBJ1-5; D gene: -; clone size: -; CDR3 DNA: TGTGCCGCCTCAAAACAGTCAAGCAATCAGCCCCAGCATTTT; CDR3 protein: CAASKQSSNQPQHF
V gene: TRBV14; J gene: TRBJ1-4; D gene: -; clone size: once; CDR3 DNA: TGTGCCAGCAGTGCCCGGGCCCAGGCAGGGAATGAAAAACTGTTTTTT; CDR3 protein: CASSARAQAGNEKLFF
V gene: TRBV13; J gene: TRBJ2-1; D gene: TRBD2; clone size: -; CDR3 DNA: TGTGCCAGCAGCTTAGTGGCGGGGGGGCAGTACAATGAGCAGTTCTTC; CDR3 protein: CASSLVAGGQYNEQFF
V gene: TRBV30; J gene: TRBJ2-7; D gene: -; clone size: -; CDR3 DNA: TGTGCCTGGAGTGTAGTGGGGGGAAAATACGAGCAGTACTTC; CDR3 protein: CAWSVVGGKYEQYF
V gene: TRBV5-1; J gene: TRBJ1-6; D gene: TRBD1; clone size: few; CDR3 DNA: TGCGCCAGCAGACCCGGACAGGGAGAGTCACCCCTCCACTTT; CDR3 protein: CASRPGQGESPLHF
V gene: TRBV4-2; J gene: TRBJ2-3; D gene: TRBD2; clone size: -; CDR3 DNA: TGTGCCAGCAGCCAACCAACTAGCGGGGGGGCATCAGATACGCAGTATTTT; CDR3 protein: CASSQPTSGGASDTQYF
V gene: TRBV2; J gene: TRBJ1-1; D gene: TRBD1; clone size: -; CDR3 DNA: TGTGCCAGCAGTGTGGGCAGGGGGCCTGAAGCTTTCTTT; CDR3 protein: CASSVGRGPEAFF